A selection of T cell receptor beta chains follows, all from one sample in a study of T cells in Graves' hyperthyroidism and ophthalmopathy. A single record per CDR3 protein comes from TCRdb applying MiXCR to the multiplex PCR reads. The data show about 640,000 distinct CDR3 sequences, with around 20% seen just once and about 34% held by the top ten. Sequenced sample: blood. The receptors were gathered from a man under 40 with Graves' ophthalmopathy. Both conserved end residues are part of each CDR3. A D gene is named only where the DNA matches it firmly. The size entry is marked missing in some rows and otherwise reads once, few, many or a size class.

V gene,clone size,D gene,J gene,CDR3 DNA,CDR3 protein
TRBV20-1,few,-,TRBJ2-2,TGCAGTGCTAGGGGGGCTATAAACACCGGGGAGCTGTTTTTT,CSARGAINTGELFF
TRBV5-6,-,-,TRBJ1-3,TGTGCCAGCAGCTTCCCGACGGACTCTGGAAACACCATATATTTT,CASSFPTDSGNTIYF
TRBV10-1,few,-,TRBJ2-1,TGCGCCAGCAGTGAGTCTGGTGCCTACAATGAGCAGTTCTTC,CASSESGAYNEQFF
TRBV6-1,-,-,TRBJ2-1,TGTGCCACAGGGCGGGTAGGTTACAATGAGCAGTTCTTC,CATGRVGYNEQFF
TRBV28,-,-,TRBJ1-2,TGTGCCAGCAGCCTCGGTGCGCATGGCTACACCTTC,CASSLGAHGYTF
TRBV4-1,few,-,TRBJ2-7,TGCGCCAGCAGCCCAATCTCTAGGGGCTACGAGCAGTACTTC,CASSPISRGYEQYF
TRBV7-2,many,TRBD2,TRBJ2-1,TGTGCCAGCAGCCCTAAGCGGGAGGGCCGCAATGAGCAGTTCTTC,CASSPKREGRNEQFF
TRBV5-1,-,TRBD2,TRBJ2-7,TGCGCCAGCAGGCACATACTAGCGGGAGGTCTCGACGAGCAGTACTTC,CASRHILAGGLDEQYF
TRBV11-2,few,TRBD2,TRBJ2-7,TGTGCCAGCAGCCCTTGGACTAGCCTTAGCTCCTACGAGCAGTACTTC,CASSPWTSLSSYEQYF
TRBV24-1,-,-,TRBJ2-1,TGTGCCACCAGTCGTCCAGGGAATAATGAGCAGTTCTTC,CATSRPGNNEQFF
TRBV20-1,few,-,TRBJ1-2,TGCAGTGCTATCGACAGGAACTATGGCTACACCTTC,CSAIDRNYGYTF
TRBV6-1,many,TRBD1,TRBJ2-3,TGTGCCAGCACCGCACAGGGGGCGAGGACAGATACGCAGTATTTT,CASTAQGARTDTQYF
TRBV11-1,many,-,TRBJ2-1,TGTGCCAGCAGCCGCCCCGGGTACTACAATGAGCAGTTCTTC,CASSRPGYYNEQFF
TRBV6-1,-,-,TRBJ1-1,TGTGCCAGCAGGTCCAAAAGGGGGGGGGAAACTGAAGCTTTCTTT,CASRSKRGGETEAFF
TRBV7-9,few,-,TRBJ2-7,TGTGCCAGCAGCAGCGCCTCTAGCTTAACGAGGCCCTACGAGCAGTACTTC,CASSSASSLTRPYEQYF
TRBV7-3,-,-,TRBJ2-2,TGTGCCAGCAGCCCATCCGGGGTCGCCGGGGAGCTGTTTTTT,CASSPSGVAGELFF
TRBV27,-,-,TRBJ1-1,TGTGCCAGCAGTACCCAGGGTTTTGGGACTGAAGCTTTCTTT,CASSTQGFGTEAFF
TRBV18,many,-,TRBJ1-1,TGTGCCAGCTCACCTCAAAGAGGGGACACTGAAGCTTTCTTT,CASSPQRGDTEAFF
TRBV12-3/TRBV12-4,many,TRBD1,TRBJ1-1,TGTGCCAGCACTCCCACAGGGGGTGCGACTGAAGCTTTCTTT,CASTPTGGATEAFF
TRBV4-1,few,TRBD2,TRBJ2-1,TGCGCCAGCAGCCAAGGGGGGACTAGCGGGAGGGCGTACAATGAGCAGTTCTTC,CASSQGGTSGRAYNEQFF
TRBV3-1,many,-,TRBJ2-7,TGTGCCAGCAGCCATCCACCCGCGTCCTACGAGCAGTACTTC,CASSHPPASYEQYF
TRBV3-1,many,-,TRBJ1-5,TGTGCCAGCAGCCTGGACGGACAAAATCAGCCCCAGCATTTT,CASSLDGQNQPQHF
TRBV2,many,-,TRBJ2-7,TGTGCCAGCAACCCTAAACGACAGCTTGCCTACGAGCAGTACTTC,CASNPKRQLAYEQYF
TRBV28,-,TRBD2,TRBJ2-1,TGTGCCAGCAGCAATCGAGCTAGCGGGAGGAGGGTGAGCTCCTACAATGAGCAGTTCTTC,CASSNRASGRRVSSYNEQFF
TRBV28,-,-,TRBJ1-5,TGTGCCAGCACCTACTTAGTAGCGAATCAGCCCCAGCATTTT,CASTYLVANQPQHF
TRBV30,many,-,TRBJ2-2,TGTGCCTGCAGGGTCACCGGGGAGCTGTTTTTT,CACRVTGELFF